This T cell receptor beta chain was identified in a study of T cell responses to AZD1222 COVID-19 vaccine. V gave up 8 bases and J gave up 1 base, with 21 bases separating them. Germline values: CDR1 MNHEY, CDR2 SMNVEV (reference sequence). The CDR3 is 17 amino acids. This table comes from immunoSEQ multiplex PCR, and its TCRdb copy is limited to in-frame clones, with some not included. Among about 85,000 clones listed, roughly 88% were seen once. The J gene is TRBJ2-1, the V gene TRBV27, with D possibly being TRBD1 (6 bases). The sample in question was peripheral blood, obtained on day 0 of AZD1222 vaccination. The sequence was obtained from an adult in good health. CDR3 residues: CASAAIRGSESYNEQFF. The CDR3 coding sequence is TGTGCCAGCGCGGCGATTAGGGGGAGTGAGTCCTACAATGAGCAGTTCTTC.